The present TCR beta chain was sequenced within a study of blood T cells in healthy people across ages. For the second PCR, which ran for roughly 7 to 11 cycles, a sample-barcoded 5' primer and a J-beta primer mix were used. MiXCR was run by TCRdb on the 5' RACE reads, yielding one entry per CDR3 protein. The sample lists 1.2 million to 1.5 million distinct CDR3 sequences; 59% were seen once. Sequences were obtained from blood. The clonotype originates from a man between 18 and 29 years old in good health.

In DNA form, the CDR3 reads TGTGCCAGCAGTCCAAGACCAGGGGATAATTACGAGCAGTACTTC. Its translation: CASSPRPGDNYEQYF. The V and J genes are TRBV27 and TRBJ2-7; D is perhaps TRBD1 (6 bases). V dropped 5 bases and J dropped 4 bases, with 18 bases sitting between them. The CDR3 totals 15 residues. Germline V gene sequence: CDR1 MNHEY, CDR2 SMNVEV (reference sequence).